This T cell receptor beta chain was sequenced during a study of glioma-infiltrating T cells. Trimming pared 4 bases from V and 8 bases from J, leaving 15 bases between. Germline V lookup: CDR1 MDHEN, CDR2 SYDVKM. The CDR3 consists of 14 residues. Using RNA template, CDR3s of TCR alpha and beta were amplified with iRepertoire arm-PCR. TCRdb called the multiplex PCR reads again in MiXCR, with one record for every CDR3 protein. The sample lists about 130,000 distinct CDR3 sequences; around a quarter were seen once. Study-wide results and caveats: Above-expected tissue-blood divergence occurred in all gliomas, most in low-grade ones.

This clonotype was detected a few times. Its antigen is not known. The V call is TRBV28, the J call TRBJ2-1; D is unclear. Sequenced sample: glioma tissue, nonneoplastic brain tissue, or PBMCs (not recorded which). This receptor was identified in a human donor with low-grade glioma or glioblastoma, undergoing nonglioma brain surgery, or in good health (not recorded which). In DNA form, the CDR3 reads TGTGCCAGCAGTTCCCCACTAAGGGCCGATGAGCAGTTCTTC. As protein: CASSSPLRADEQFF.